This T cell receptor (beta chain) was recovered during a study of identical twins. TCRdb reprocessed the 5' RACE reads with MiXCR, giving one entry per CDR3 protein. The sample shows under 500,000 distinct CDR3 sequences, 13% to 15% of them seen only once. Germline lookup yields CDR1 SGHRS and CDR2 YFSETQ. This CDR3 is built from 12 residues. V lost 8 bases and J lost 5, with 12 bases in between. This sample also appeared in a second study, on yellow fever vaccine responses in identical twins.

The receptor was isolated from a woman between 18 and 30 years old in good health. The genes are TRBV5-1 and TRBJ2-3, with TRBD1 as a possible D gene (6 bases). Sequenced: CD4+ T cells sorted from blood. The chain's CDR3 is CASAGEVDTQYF. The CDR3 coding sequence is TGCGCCAGTGCAGGGGAAGTAGATACGCAGTATTTT.